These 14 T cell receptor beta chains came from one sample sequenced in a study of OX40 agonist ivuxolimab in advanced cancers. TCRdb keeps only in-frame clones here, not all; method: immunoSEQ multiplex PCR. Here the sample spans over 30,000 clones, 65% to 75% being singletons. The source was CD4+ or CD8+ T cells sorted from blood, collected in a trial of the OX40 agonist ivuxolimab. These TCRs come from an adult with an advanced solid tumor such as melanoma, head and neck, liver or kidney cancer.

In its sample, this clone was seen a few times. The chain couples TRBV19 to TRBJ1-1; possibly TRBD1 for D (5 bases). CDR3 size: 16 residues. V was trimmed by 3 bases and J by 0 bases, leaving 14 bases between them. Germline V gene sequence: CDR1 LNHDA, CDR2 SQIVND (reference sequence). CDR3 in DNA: TGTGCCAGTAGTATTCGGGGCAGGGTCATGAACACTGAAGCTTTCTTT. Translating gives CASSIRGRVMNTEAFF.

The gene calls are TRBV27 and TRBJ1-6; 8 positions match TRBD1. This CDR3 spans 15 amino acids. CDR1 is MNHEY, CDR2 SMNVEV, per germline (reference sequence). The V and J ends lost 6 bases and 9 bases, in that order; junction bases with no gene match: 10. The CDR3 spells CASRPSRTGSSPLHF. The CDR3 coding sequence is TGTGCCAGCAGACCGAGTAGGACAGGGAGTTCACCCCTCCACTTT.

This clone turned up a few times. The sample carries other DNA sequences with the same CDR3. The chain's CDR3 is CASSFPSGGQYF. Here the CDR3 DNA reads TGTGCCAGCAGCTTCCCCTCCGGCGGGCAGTACTTC. V gene TRBV11-1 combines with J gene TRBJ2-7; no clear D. There are 12 residues in the CDR3. V was cut by 3 bases and J by 9 bases, with 12 bases left in between. Germline CDR1 is SGHAT and CDR2 is FQDESV (reference sequence).

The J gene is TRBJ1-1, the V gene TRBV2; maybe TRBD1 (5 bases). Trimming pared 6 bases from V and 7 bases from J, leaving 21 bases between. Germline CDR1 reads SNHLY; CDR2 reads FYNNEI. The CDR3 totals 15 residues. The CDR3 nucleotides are TGTGCCAGCAGGGACACACTGGACGGGAATATTGAAGCTTTCTTT. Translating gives CASRDTLDGNIEAFF.

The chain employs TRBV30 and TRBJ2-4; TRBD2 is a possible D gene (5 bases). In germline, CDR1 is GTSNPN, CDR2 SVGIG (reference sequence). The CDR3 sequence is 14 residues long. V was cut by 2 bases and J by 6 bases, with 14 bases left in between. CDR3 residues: CAWSQEEAVNIQYF. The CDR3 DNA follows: TGTGCCTGGAGTCAGGAGGAGGCGGTAAACATTCAGTACTTC.

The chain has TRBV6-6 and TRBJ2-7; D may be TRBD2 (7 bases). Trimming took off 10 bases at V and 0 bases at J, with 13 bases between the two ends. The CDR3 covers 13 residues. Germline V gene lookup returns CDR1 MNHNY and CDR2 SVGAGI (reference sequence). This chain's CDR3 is CATSRGASYEQYF. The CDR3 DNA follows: TGTGCCACTAGTCGGGGGGCCTCCTACGAGCAGTACTTC.

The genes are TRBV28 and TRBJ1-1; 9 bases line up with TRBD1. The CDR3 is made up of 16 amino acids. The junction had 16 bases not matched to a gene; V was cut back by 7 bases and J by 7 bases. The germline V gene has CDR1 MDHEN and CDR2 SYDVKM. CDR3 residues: CASTVPGQGRDSEAFF. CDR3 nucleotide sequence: TGTGCCAGCACTGTACCGGGACAGGGTAGGGACAGTGAAGCTTTCTTT.

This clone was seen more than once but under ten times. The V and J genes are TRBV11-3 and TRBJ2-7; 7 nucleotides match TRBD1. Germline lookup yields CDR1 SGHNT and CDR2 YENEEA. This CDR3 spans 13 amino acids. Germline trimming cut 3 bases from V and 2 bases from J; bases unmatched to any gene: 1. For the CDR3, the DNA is TGTGCCAGCAGCTTGACAGGGACCTACGAGCAGTACTTC. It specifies CASSLTGTYEQYF.

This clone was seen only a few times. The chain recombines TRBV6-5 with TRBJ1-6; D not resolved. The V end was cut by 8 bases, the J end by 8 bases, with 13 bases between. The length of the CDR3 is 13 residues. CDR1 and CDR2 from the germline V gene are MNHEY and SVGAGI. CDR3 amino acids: CASGRREYSPLHF. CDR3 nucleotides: TGTGCCAGCGGCCGAAGGGAGTATTCACCCCTCCACTTT.

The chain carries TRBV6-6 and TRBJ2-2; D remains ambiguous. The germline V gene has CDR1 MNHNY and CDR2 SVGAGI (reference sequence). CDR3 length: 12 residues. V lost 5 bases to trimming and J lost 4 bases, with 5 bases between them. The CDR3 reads CASSDGTGELFF. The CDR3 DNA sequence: TGTGCCAGCAGTGACGGCACCGGGGAGCTGTTTTTT.

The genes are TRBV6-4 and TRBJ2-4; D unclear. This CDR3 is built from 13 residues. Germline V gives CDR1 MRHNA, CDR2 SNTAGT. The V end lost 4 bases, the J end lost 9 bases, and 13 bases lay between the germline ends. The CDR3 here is CASSVCVTRIQYF. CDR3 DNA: TGTGCCAGCAGTGTTTGTGTGACGCGCATTCAGTACTTC.

The DNA of the CDR3 is TGCGCCAGCAGCTTGGAGACAGGCCCCTACGAGCAGTACTTC. It codes for CASSLETGPYEQYF. The genes are TRBV5-1 and TRBJ2-7, with a weak D call TRBD1 (6 bases). V shed 0 bases and J shed 2 bases, with 9 bases lying between them. Germline-derived CDR1 and CDR2 are SGHRS and YFSETQ. The CDR3 is 14 residues long.

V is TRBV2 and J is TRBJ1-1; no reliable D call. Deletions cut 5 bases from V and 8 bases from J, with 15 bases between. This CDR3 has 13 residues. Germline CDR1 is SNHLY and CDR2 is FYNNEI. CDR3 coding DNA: TGTGCCAGCAGTACCCCCACCGAGGCGGAAGCTTTCTTT. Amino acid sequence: CASSTPTEAEAFF.

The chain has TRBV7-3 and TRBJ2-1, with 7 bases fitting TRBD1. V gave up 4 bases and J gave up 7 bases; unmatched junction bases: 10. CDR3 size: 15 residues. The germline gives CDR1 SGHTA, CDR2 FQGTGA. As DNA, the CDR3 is TGTGCCAGCAGCTCGCCGACAGGGCAAGTAAATGAGCAGTTCTTC. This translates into CASSSPTGQVNEQFF.